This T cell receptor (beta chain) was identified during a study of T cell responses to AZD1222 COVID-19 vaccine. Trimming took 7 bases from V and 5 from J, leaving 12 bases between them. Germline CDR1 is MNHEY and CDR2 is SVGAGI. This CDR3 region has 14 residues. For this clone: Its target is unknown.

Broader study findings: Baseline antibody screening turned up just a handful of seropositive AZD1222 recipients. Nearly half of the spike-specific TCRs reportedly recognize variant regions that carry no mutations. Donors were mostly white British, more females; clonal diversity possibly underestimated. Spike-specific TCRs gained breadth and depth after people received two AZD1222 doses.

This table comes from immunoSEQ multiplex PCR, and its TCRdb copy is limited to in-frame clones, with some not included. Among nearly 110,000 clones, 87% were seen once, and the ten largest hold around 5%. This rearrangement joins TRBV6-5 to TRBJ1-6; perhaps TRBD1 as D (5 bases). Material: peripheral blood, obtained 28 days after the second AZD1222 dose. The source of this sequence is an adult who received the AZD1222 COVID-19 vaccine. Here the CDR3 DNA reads TGTGCCAGCAAACGACAGCCCAATAATTCACCCCTCCACTTT. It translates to CASKRQPNNSPLHF.